This passage covers 6 T cell receptor beta chains from one sample sequenced in a study of shared clonotypes between healthy human individuals. The assay was immunoSEQ multiplex PCR, and TCRdb's table has in-frame clones only and misses some. The data show some 690,000 clones, 90% seen once. The sequencing input was memory CD8+ T cells from PBMCs. Regarding subset: CD45RO+ cells pooled with CCR7-negative TemRA cells. The receptors here all came from a man between 18 and 35 years old in good health. Some clones in this sample may be carry-over from other donors' samples.

The chain recombines TRBV7-9 with TRBJ2-1, with 8 bases matching TRBD1. V lost 4 bases, J lost 5 bases, and 7 bases stayed unmatched. The CDR3 consists of 15 residues. Per the germline V gene, CDR1 is SEHNR and CDR2 is FQNEAQ (reference sequence). In nucleotides, the CDR3 is TGTGCCAGCAGCTCCCCGGGACAGGTTGACAATGAGCAGTTCTTC. The encoded protein is CASSSPGQVDNEQFF.

The chain joins TRBV5-8 to TRBJ1-5; D ambiguous. Trimming removed 2 bases from V and 2 bases from J, with 11 bases in between. The CDR3 covers 15 residues. CDR1 SGHTS and CDR2 YDEGEE come from the germline V gene. CDR3 nucleotides: TGTGCCAGCAGCTTTAATATCGGGGGCAATCAGCCCCAGCATTTT. Protein sequence: CASSFNIGGNQPQHF.

The chain carries TRBV19 and TRBJ2-7; 9 bases line up with TRBD1. V was pared by 5 bases and J by 4 bases, with 6 bases of the junction left unmatched. CDR1 is LNHDA and CDR2 is SQIVND in the germline V gene (reference sequence). The CDR3 is made up of 14 amino acids. The CDR3 region has the DNA TGTGCCAGTAGTTTACAGGGGGCGCGTTACGAGCAGTACTTC. This gives the protein CASSLQGARYEQYF.

This chain's CDR3 is CASNEDRRSTDTQYF. The DNA for the CDR3 is TGCGCCAGCAACGAAGACAGGCGAAGCACAGATACGCAGTATTTT. The chain carries TRBV5-1 and TRBJ2-3, with D perhaps matching TRBD1 (6 bases). CDR1 SGHRS and CDR2 YFSETQ come from the germline V gene. V was clipped by 6 bases and J by 0 bases, with 14 bases between them. The CDR3 sequence is 15 residues long.

DNA for the CDR3: TGCGCCAGCAGCCAAGTTAGCCACCTTTCCTACGAGCAGTACTTC. Its translation: CASSQVSHLSYEQYF. V and J are TRBV4-1 and TRBJ2-5, with no clear D. With the DNA end fitting TRBJ2-7 better, the J assignment may be wrong. The CDR3 has 15 amino acids. Germline V lookup: CDR1 MGHRA, CDR2 YSYEKL.

CDR3 sequence reads: CASSFRDGLSEQYF. The CDR3 nucleotides read TGTGCCAGCAGCTTCCGGGACGGCTTAAGCGAGCAGTACTTC. The chain combines TRBV7-9 with TRBJ2-7; D might be TRBD1 or TRBD2, each matching 5 bases. The CDR3 has 14 residues. V was shortened by 3 bases and J by 6 bases, with 15 bases between the two germline ends. CDR1 is SEHNR, CDR2 FQNEAQ, per germline (reference sequence).